Sequencing of this T cell receptor (beta chain) was carried out in a study of shared clonotypes between healthy human individuals. Study-wide points: The diversity represented, both genetic and in exposure history, was limited by few donors. It was only blood that was sampled, and tissue repertoires likely differ.

This clone came up a few times. No antigen is known for it. The junction departs from the called germline gene at one end, perhaps through a read error. Generated by immunoSEQ multiplex PCR, the TCRdb table keeps only in-frame clones and is missing some. The data contain 550,000 to 600,000 clones, around 77% of them singletons. This CDR3 region has 19 residues. Germline CDR1 and CDR2: SEHNR and FQNEAQ (reference sequence). V is TRBV7-9 and J is TRBJ2-7; TRBD1 matches at 10 bases. This sequence was found in a woman between 40 and 50 years old in good health. Some clones in this sample may be carry-over from other donors' samples. The material sequenced was PBMCs. The CDR3 bases are TGTGCCGGCAGCTTAGCGGTGAGGACAGGGGGACTGGGGTCCTACGAGCAGTACTTC. It specifies CAGSLAVRTGGLGSYEQYF.